The 6 T cell receptor beta chains below all came from one sample that was sequenced in a study of blood T cell repertoires in COVID-19. Generated by immunoSEQ multiplex PCR, the TCRdb table keeps only in-frame clones and is missing some. Here the sample spans over 250,000 clones, approximately 86% being singletons. The sequencing input was PBMCs or T cells enriched from blood (not recorded which). The receptors come from a woman aged 18 to 35 who had recovered from COVID-19.

The V call is TRBV7-2, the J call TRBJ1-2, with D possibly matching TRBD1 (5 bases). This CDR3 contains 16 residues. V was cut by 5 bases and J by 4 bases, with 20 bases left in between. Germline V lookup: CDR1 SGHTA, CDR2 FQGNSA. In DNA form, the CDR3 reads TGTGCCAGCAGCCCCCGGGGGACCCCCGGACTCTATGGCTACACCTTC. As protein: CASSPRGTPGLYGYTF.

This clone was recorded a few times. The rearrangement joins TRBV10-3 to TRBJ1-4; weak D call: TRBD1 (5 bases). Germline CDR1 reads ENHRY; CDR2 reads SYGVKD. There are 16 residues in the CDR3. Trimming left V 3 bases short and J 7 bases short, with 18 bases between. The DNA of the CDR3 is TGTGCCATCAGTGATCTAGACAGACCGGGAGCTGAAAAACTGTTTTTT. This encodes CAISDLDRPGAEKLFF.

This CDR3 reads CASRNSGGAVETQYF. In nucleotides, the CDR3 is TGTGCCAGCAGGAATAGCGGGGGGGCGGTTGAGACCCAGTACTTC. The chain employs TRBV11-2 and TRBJ2-5, with 11 bases aligning to TRBD2. The trim removed 6 bases at V and 5 bases at J, leaving 8 bases unmatched. This CDR3 region has 15 residues. Germline loops: CDR1 SGHAT, CDR2 FQNNGV.

The rearrangement joins TRBV3-1 (or the pseudogene TRBV3-2) to TRBJ2-7, with 10 bases matching TRBD2. Germline V gene data show CDR1 as LGHDT and CDR2 as YNNKEL (reference sequence). CDR3 length: 20 residues. J gave up 1 base and V 0 bases, and 15 bases lay outside the gene matches. The CDR3 DNA follows: TGTGCCAGCAGCCAAGATTTTGGTGGTAGCGGGGGGACGCCATCCTACGAGCAGTACTTC. Encoded protein: CASSQDFGGSGGTPSYEQYF.

This rearrangement joins TRBV10-3 to TRBJ1-1; 7 nucleotides agree with TRBD1. J lost 9 bases, V lost 10 bases, and 29 bases had no gene match. The CDR3 runs 18 residues. The germline V gene has CDR1 ENHRY and CDR2 SYGVKD. As DNA, the CDR3 is TGTGCCACCAATCATTCCCCGACAGGGTCTAAGGATGACCAGAAAGCTTTCTTT. This encodes CATNHSPTGSKDDQKAFF.

The V call is TRBV2, the J call TRBJ2-1; weak D call: TRBD1 (6 bases). Germline V gives CDR1 SNHLY, CDR2 FYNNEI. There are 12 residues in the CDR3. The V and J ends lost 5 bases and 9 bases respectively, with 11 bases between them. CDR3 bases: TGTGCCAGCAGTCCCCAGGGGAGTGAGCAGTTCTTC. This translates into CASSPQGSEQFF.